This T cell receptor (beta chain) was retrieved from a study of vaccination and CD4 T cells after COVID-19. The assay that was used to sequence DNA from cultured CD4+ T cells was the Oncomine TCR Beta short-read assay. TCRdb reanalysed the PCR reads using MiXCR and keeps one entry per CDR3 protein. The repertoire holds approximately 17,000 distinct CDR3 sequences, with over 50% as singletons. This CDR3 contains 13 residues. Of note for this clonotype: Its antigen is not known.

Treatment specified: approximately 11-day PBMC culture with coronavirus spike peptide pools or control peptides (ViraFEST assay). This chain links TRBV21-1 with TRBJ1-1. TRBV21-1 is flagged as a pseudogene. The sequence derives from a human donor who had recovered from COVID-19. The specimen comprised CD4+ T cells from blood, cultured in vitro, sampled before SARS-CoV-2 vaccination. CDR3 in amino acids: CASTAFRGTEAFF. The CDR3 bases are TGTGCCAGCACCGCCTTTAGAGGTACTGAAGCTTTCTTT.